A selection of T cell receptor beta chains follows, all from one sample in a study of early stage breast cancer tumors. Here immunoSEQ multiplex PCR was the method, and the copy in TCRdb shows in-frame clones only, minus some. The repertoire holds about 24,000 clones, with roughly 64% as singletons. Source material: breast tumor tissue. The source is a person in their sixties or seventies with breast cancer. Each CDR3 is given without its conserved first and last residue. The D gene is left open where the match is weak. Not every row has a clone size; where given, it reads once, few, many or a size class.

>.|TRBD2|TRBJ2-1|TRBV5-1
ASSLSSGGNEQF
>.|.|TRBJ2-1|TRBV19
ASNQGREYNEQF
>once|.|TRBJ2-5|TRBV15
ATSREGRGIEETQY
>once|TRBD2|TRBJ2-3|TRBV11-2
ASSRFSGSGTDTQY
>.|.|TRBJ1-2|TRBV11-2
ASSLNTAGYGYT
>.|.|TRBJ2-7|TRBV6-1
ASSETHPGTRGQY
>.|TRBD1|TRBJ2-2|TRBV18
ASSPPTGGNTGELF
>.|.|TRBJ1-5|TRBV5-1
ASSFTGPRSNQPQH
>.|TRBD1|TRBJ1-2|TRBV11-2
ASSAGQGYYGYT
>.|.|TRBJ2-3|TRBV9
ASSIQGGVSTDTQY
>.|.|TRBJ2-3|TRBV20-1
SARRDTQY
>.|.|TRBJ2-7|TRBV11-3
ASSLNRIHEQY
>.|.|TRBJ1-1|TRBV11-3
ASSTRGANTEAF
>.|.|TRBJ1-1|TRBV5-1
ATAINEVGGGTEAF
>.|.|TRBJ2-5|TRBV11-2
ASRQREETQY
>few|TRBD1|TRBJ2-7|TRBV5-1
ASSDDGQGTGYEQY
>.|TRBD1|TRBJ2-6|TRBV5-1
ASSLEPGQGVLGANVLT
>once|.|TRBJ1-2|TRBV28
ASSLGGIAIGYT
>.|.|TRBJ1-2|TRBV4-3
ASSPYRANYGYT
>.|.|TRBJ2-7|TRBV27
ASSFPGDLQQY
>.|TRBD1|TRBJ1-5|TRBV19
ASSLPVWDRGRGSNQPQH
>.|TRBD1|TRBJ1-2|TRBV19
ASSPSGTGSYGYT
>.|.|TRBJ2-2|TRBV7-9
ASNRLTGELF
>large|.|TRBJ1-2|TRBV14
ASRRGGAYGYT
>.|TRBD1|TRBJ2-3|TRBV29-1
SGHRGTDTQY
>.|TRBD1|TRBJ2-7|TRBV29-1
SVAEDRGYEQY
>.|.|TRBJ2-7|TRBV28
ASRDSLSYEQY